The clone carrying this T cell receptor beta chain was detected once. What it binds is not known. Trimming took off 4 bases at V and 3 bases at J, with 10 bases between the two ends. The CDR3 contains 14 residues. Germline values: CDR1 MDHEN, CDR2 SYDVKM. The sample belongs to a study of cytomegalovirus exposure and HLA in healthy donors. Profiling relied on immunoSEQ multiplex PCR, and the TCRdb table lists in-frame clones only, not all of them. Of roughly 120,000 clones detected, over 90% appear once; the ten largest clones hold approximately 1.2%. Study-level results: The study labeled 180 or so TCR beta chains cytomegalovirus-associated.

The specimen was PBMCs. This TCR came from a woman under 30 in good health and CMV-seronegative. V and J are TRBV28 and TRBJ2-1; TRBD1 is a possible D gene (6 bases). The CDR3 DNA is TGTGCCAGCAGTTCTGGGGGCTACTACAATGAGCAGTTCTTC. Translated: CASSSGGYYNEQFF.